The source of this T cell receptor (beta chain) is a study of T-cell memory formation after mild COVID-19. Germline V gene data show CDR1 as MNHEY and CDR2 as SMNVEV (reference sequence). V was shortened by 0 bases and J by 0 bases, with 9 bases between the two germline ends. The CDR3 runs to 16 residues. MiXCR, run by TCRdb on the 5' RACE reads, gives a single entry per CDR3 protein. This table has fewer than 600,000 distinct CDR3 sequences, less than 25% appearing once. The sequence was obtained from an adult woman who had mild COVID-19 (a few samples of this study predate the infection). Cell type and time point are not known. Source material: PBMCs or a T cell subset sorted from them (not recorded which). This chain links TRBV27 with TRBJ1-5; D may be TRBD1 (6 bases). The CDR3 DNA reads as TGTGCCAGCAGTTTATCGGGACACCATAGCAATCAGCCCCAGCATTTT. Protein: CASSLSGHHSNQPQHF.